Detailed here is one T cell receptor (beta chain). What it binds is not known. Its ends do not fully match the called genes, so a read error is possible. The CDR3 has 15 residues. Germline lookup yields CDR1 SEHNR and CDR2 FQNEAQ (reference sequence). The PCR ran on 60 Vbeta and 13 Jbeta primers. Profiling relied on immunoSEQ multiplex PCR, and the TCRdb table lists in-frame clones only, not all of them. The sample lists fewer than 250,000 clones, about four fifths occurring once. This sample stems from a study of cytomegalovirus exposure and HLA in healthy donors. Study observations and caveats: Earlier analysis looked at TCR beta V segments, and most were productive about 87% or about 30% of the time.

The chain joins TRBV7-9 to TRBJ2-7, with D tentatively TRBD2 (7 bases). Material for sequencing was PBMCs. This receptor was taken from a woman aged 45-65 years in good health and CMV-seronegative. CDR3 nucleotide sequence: TGTTCCAGCAGCCCCCAGGGAGGGGGTTCCTACGAGCAGTACTTC. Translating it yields CSSSPQGGGSYEQYF.